The 4 T cell receptor beta chains presented below share a single source sample, sequenced in a study of T cells in Graves' hyperthyroidism and ophthalmopathy. RNA transcripts gave rise to amplified TCR beta CDR3 regions. The TCR CDR3 was amplified in a first-round RT-PCR using the HTBI primer set. Each CDR3 protein is one row after TCRdb ran MiXCR on the multiplex PCR reads. The data contain 92,000 or so distinct CDR3 sequences, under 65% of them singletons. The sample taken for sequencing was blood. The source of these receptors is a woman aged 40 to 55 with Graves' hyperthyroidism.

The sample holds many counts of this clonotype. The chain joins TRBV6-1 to TRBJ1-1; 8 positions agree with TRBD1. The CDR3 contains 16 residues. Losses at the gene ends were 3 bases for V and 1 base for J; bases not matched to a gene: 7. CDR1 and CDR2 (germline): MNHNS, SASEGT. The CDR3 sequence: CASSDWTGRGNTEAFF. DNA for the CDR3: TGTGCCAGCAGTGATTGGACAGGGCGTGGGAACACTGAAGCTTTCTTT.

Notes on this clonotype: This likely comes from a read error, as the CDR3 has no conserved phenylalanine or tryptophan at its end. The DNA is omitted, as the CDR3 cannot be located on it reliably, and the CDR3 follows TCRdb's listing. The CDR3 sequence is CATSAQGGDTEAFFGQ. The chain uses TRBV15 and TRBJ1-4; TRBD1, the table's D call, lacks a check against the DNA. The CDR3 length is 16 residues, termini included. Germline values: CDR1 LNHNV, CDR2 YYDKDF (reference sequence).

With respect to this clonotype: An end of the junction differs from the germline gene, which may be a read error. The V call is TRBV5-1, the J call TRBJ1-5; D call uncertain. This CDR3 is 13 amino acids long. Germline V gene lookup returns CDR1 SGHRS and CDR2 YFSETQ. CDR3: CASSEAAGVSQHF. CDR3 bases: TGTGCCAGCAGCGAGGCGGCCGGAGTGTCCCAGCATTTT.

In the case of this clonotype: A read error is possible here, since a much larger clone lies one base away. No conserved phenylalanine or tryptophan is present at the end of the CDR3, so a read error is the likely explanation. V usage is TRBV12-3 or TRBV12-4 and J usage is TRBJ1-2, with no clear D. CDR3 length: 16 residues. Trimming took off 1 base at V and 2 bases at J, with 14 bases between the two ends. The CDR3 DNA sequence: TGTGCCAGCAGTTTAGTTAGGTCCCTGGGCAACTATGGCTACACCCTC. This codes for CASSLVRSLGNYGYTL.